The source of this T cell receptor (beta chain) is a study of control samples from healthy donors and cancer patients. This clone was recorded only once. Germline-derived CDR1 and CDR2 are KGHSH and LQKENI. This CDR3 comprises 15 residues. Unmatched junction bases numbered 7, after V lost 2 bases and J lost 8 bases. Assay: immunoSEQ multiplex PCR; the TCRdb copy retains only in-frame clones and omits some. The sample consists of roughly 73,000 clones, about 92% of them appearing once. The sample was blood. This clonotype originated in a woman aged 60-75 years in good health. The chain combines TRBV18 with TRBJ1-2; 11 bases are shared with TRBD1. The CDR3 spells CASSPGTGGSQGYTF. DNA of the CDR3: TGTGCCAGCTCACCAGGGACAGGGGGTAGCCAGGGCTACACCTTC.